This T cell receptor (beta chain) was identified during a study of cytomegalovirus exposure and HLA in healthy donors. This clone was detected once. Its antigen is unknown. V dropped 0 bases and J dropped 9 bases, with 16 bases sitting between them. This CDR3 has 15 amino acids. CDR1 and CDR2 from the germline V gene are SGDLS and YYNGEE. Sequencing used immunoSEQ multiplex PCR; TCRdb keeps in-frame clones, though not all of them. The sample shows 150,000 to 200,000 clones, approximately 85% of them seen only once. Study-wide results and limits: Subsequent analysis revealed that first-cohort TCR clusters tended to co-occur in the 120 or so validation repertoires. Listed as cytomegalovirus-associated were approximately 160 TCR beta chains.

The sequence came from a woman between 18 and 29 years old in good health and CMV-seronegative. Material: PBMCs. The J gene is TRBJ2-1, the V gene TRBV9; possible D gene TRBD2, 5 bases. CDR3 region: CASSVGADLRGEQFF. The CDR3 DNA reads TGTGCCAGCAGCGTAGGGGCAGACCTACGGGGTGAGCAGTTCTTC.